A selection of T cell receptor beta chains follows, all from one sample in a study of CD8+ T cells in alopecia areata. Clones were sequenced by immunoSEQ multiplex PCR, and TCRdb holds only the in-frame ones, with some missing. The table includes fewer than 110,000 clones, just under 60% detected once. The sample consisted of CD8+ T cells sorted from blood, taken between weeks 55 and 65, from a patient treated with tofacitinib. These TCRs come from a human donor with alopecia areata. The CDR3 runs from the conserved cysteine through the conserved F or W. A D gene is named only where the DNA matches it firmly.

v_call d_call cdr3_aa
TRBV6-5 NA CASRDTNYGYTF
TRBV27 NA CASSLAQFSYEQYF
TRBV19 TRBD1 CASKASDREGGYTF
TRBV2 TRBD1 CASREQGEAREKLFF
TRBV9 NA CASSAAGRNYGYTF
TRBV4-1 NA CASRVRGVSYNEQFF
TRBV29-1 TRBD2 CSVQDGGAYNEQFF
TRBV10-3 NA CAISLDRKETQYF
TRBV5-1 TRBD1 CASSLTDRELGTEAFF
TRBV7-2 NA CASSPLGGRTLYGYTF
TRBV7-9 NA CASSSFDRRSNTEAFF
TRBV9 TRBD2 CASSDPSGGTGELFF
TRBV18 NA CASSLSRTEQFF
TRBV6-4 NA CASSDFSNSPLHF
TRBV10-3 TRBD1 CAISDPGTGEHQPQHF
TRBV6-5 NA CASSVQGEGTGELFF
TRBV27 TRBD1 CASSLTGYQPQHF
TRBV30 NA CACEATIFFENYGYTF
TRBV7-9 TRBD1 CASSQPGTGYEQYF
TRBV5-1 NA CASSLEGGFNQPQHF
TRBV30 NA CAWSEDRAVRTDTQYF
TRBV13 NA CASSNSREQYF
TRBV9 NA CASSPRERTGGNTEAFF
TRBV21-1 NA CASSKARKRGGEETQYF
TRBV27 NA CASSLYGGADTQYF